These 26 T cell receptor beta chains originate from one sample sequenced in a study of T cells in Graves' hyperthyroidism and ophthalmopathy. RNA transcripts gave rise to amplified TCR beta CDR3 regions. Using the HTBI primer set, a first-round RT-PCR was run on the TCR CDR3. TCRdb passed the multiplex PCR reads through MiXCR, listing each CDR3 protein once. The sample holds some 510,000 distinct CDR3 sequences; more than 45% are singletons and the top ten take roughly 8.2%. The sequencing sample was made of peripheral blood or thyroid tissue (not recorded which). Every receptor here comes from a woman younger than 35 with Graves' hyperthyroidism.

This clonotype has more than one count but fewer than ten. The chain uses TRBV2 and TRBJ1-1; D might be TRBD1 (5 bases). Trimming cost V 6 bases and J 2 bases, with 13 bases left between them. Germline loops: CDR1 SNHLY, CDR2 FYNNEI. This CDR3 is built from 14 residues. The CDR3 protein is CASRTGTINTEAFF. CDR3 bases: TGTGCCAGCAGAACAGGTACGATTAACACTGAAGCTTTCTTT.

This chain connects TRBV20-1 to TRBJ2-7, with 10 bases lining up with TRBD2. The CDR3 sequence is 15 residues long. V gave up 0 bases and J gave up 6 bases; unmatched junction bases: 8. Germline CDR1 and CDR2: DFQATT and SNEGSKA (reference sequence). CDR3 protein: CSARDSLAGEGEQYF. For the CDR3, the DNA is TGCAGTGCTAGAGATTCGCTAGCGGGAGAGGGCGAGCAGTACTTC.

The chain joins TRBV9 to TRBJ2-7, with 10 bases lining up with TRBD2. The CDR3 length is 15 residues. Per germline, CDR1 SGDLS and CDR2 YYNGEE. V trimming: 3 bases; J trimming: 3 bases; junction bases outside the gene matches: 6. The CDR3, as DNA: TGTGCCAGCAGCGCGAGCGGGAGGGGGGGCTACGAGCAGTACTTC. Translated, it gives CASSASGRGGYEQYF.

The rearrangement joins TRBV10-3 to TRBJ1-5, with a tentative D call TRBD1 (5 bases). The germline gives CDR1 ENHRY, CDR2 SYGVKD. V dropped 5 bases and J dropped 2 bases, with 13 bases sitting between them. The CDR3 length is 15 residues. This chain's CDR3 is CAISYWEGRNQPQHF. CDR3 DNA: TGTGCCATCAGTTATTGGGAGGGACGCAATCAGCCCCAGCATTTT.

As DNA, the CDR3 is TGTGCCAGCAGCTTAGCGAAGGGACAGGGCTTGGGCACTGAAGCTTTCTTT. Encoded protein: CASSLAKGQGLGTEAFF. This chain joins TRBV7-2 and TRBJ1-1; 9 positions agree with TRBD1. CDR3 length: 17 residues. The trim removed 0 bases at V and 4 bases at J, leaving 9 bases unmatched. In germline, CDR1 is SGHTA, CDR2 FQGNSA.

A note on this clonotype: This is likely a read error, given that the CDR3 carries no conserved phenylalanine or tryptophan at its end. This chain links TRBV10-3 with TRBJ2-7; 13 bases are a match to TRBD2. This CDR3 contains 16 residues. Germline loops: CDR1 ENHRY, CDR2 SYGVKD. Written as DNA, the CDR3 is TGTGCCAGCAGTGAGCGGACTAGCGGGAGCAACTACGAGCAGTACCTC. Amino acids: CASSERTSGSNYEQYL.

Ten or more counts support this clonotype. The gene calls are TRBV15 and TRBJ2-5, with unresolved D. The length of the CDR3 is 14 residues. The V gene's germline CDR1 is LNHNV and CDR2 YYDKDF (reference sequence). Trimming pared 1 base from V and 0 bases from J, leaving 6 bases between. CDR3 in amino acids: CATSRVAYQETQYF. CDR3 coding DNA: TGTGCCACCAGCAGAGTTGCGTACCAAGAGACCCAGTACTTC.

The CDR3 DNA sequence: TGCAGCGTTAGTGACTACACCGGGACTAGAGGCGAGCAGTACTTC. Protein: CSVSDYTGTRGEQYF. The chain has TRBV29-1 and TRBJ2-7; 8 nucleotides match TRBD2. This CDR3 has 15 amino acids. With V trimmed by 5 bases and J by 6 bases, 15 bases remained unmatched. CDR1 SQVTM and CDR2 ANQGSEA come from the germline V gene.

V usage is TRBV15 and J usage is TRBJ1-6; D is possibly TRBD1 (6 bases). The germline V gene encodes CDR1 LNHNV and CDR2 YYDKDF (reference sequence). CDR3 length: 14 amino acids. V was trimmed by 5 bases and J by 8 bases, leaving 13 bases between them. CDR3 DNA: TGTGCCACCAGCCAAGGGTCAGGGGATTCACCCCTCCACTTT. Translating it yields CATSQGSGDSPLHF.

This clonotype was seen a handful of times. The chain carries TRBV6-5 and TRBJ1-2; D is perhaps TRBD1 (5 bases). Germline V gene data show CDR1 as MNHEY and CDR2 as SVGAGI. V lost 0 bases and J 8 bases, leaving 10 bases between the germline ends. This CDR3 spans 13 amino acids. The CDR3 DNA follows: TGTGCCAGCAGTTACTCGCCCGGGGCCGGCTACACCTTC. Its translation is CASSYSPGAGYTF.

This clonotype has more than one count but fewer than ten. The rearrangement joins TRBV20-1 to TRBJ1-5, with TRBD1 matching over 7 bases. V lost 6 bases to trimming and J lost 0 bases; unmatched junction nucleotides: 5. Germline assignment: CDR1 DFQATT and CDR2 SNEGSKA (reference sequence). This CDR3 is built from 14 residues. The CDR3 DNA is TGCAGTGCAACCGGGACAGCTAGCAATCAGCCCCAGCATTTT. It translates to CSATGTASNQPQHF.

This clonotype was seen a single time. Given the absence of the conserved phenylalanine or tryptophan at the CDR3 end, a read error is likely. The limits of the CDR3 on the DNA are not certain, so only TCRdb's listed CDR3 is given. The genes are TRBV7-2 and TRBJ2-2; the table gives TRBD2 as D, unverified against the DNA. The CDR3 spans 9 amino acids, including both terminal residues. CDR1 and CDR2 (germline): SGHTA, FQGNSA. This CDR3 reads CASSILPLA.

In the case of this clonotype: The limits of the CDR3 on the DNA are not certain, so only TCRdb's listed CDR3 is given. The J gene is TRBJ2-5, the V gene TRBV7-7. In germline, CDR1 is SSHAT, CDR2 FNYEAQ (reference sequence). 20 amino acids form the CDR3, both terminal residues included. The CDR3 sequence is CASSFYICSAWMSDQETQYF.

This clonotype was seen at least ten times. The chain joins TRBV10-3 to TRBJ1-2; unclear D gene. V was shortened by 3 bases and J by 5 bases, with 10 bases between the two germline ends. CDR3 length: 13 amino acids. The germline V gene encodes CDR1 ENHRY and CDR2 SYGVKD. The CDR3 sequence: CAISDPFGYGYTF. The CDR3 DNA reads TGTGCCATCAGTGACCCCTTCGGATATGGCTACACCTTC.

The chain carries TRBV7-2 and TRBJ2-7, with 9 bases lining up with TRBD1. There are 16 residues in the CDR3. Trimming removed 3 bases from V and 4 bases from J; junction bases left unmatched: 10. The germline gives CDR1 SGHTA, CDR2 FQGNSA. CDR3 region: CASSLASRQGGYEQYF. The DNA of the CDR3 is TGTGCCAGCAGCTTGGCCTCAAGACAGGGGGGTTACGAGCAGTACTTC.

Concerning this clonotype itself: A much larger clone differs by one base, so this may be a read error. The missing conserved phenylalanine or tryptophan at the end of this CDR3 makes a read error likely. The CDR3 coding sequence is TGTGCCATCAGCTCGCCCGCCGGACAGGGGGCGAACACTGAAGCTTTCTCT. It encodes CAISSPAGQGANTEAFS. V gene TRBV10-3 combines with J gene TRBJ1-1; 11 bases line up with TRBD1. V was pared by 6 bases and J by 1 base, with 10 bases of the junction left unmatched. Germline V CDR1 and CDR2: ENHRY, SYGVKD. The CDR3 runs 17 residues.

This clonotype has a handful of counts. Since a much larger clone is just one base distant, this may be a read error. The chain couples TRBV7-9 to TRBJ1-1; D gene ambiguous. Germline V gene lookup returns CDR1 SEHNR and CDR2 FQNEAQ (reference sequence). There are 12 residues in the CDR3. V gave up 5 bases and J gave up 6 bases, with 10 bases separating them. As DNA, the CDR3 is TGTGCCAGCAGCGAGGACGGGTCTGAAGCTTTCTTT. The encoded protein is CASSEDGSEAFF.

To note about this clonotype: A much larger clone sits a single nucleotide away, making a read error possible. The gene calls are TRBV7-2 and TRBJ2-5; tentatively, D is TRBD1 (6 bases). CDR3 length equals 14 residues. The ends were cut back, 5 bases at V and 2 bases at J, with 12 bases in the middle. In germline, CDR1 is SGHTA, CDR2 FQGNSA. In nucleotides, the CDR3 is TGTACCAGCAGCAGCGGACAGTCACAAGAGACCCAGTACTTC. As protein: CTSSSGQSQETQYF.

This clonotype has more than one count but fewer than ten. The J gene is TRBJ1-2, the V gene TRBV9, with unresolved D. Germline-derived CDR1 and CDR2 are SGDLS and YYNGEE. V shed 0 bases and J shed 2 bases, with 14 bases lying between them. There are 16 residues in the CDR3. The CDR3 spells CASSVDPQNENYGYTF. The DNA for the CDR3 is TGTGCCAGCAGCGTAGATCCACAAAATGAAAACTATGGCTACACCTTC.

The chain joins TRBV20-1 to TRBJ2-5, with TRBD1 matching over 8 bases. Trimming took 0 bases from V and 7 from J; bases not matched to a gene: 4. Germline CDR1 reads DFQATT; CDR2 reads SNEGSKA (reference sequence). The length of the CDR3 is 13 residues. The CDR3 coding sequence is TGCAGTGCTAGAGATACAGGGGGAGGGACCCAGTACTTC. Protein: CSARDTGGGTQYF.

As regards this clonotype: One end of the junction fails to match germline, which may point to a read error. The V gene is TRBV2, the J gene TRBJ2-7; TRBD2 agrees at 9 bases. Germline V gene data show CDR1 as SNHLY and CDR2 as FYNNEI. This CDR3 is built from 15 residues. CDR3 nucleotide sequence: TGTGCCATCACTATAGCGGGAGTGATAACCTACGAGCAGAACTTC. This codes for CAITIAGVITYEQNF.

The CDR3 sequence is CASSREGRTASDTIYF. Here the CDR3 DNA reads TGTGCCAGCAGCCGCGAGGGTAGGACAGCCTCGGACACCATATATTTT. The gene calls are TRBV7-2 and TRBJ1-3; perhaps TRBD1 as D (6 bases). CDR1 and CDR2 (germline): SGHTA, FQGNSA. The CDR3 totals 16 residues. V lost 5 bases to trimming and J lost 8 bases, with 22 bases between them.

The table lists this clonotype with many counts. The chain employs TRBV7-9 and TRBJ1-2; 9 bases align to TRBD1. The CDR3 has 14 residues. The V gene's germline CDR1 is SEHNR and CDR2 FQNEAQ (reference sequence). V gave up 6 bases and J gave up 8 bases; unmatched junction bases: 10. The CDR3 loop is CASRAGQGSRGYTF. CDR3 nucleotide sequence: TGTGCCAGCAGAGCGGGACAGGGCAGTCGCGGCTACACCTTC.

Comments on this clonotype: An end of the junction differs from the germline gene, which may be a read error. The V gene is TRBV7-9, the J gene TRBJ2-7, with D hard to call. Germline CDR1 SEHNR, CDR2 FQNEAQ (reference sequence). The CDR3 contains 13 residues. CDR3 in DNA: TGCGCCAGCAGCTTGGGTGGGCTCTACCAGCAGTACTTC. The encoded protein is CASSLGGLYQQYF.

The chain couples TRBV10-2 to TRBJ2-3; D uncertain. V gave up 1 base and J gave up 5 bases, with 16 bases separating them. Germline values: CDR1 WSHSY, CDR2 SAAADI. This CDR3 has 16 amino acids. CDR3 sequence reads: CASSEFSRVSQDTQYF. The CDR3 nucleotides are TGCGCCAGCAGTGAGTTTTCCCGGGTTTCCCAAGATACGCAGTATTTT.

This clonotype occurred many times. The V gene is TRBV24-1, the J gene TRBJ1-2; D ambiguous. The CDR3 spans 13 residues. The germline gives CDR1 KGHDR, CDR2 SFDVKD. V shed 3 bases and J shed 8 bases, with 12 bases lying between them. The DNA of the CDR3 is TGTGCCACCAGTGATCGGCCCCTAGGCGGCTACACCTTC. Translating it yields CATSDRPLGGYTF.